This T cell receptor beta chain was retrieved from a study of blood T cell repertoires in COVID-19. Study-wide background: Sites across the United States, Italy and Spain contributed samples from acute and convalescent COVID-19. The cDNA or gDNA used as material had been derived from T cells, B-cell-depleted T cells, or PBMCs.

Between the trimmed V and J ends, which lost 0 bases and 3 bases, there was a span of 26 bases. This CDR3 comprises 20 residues. In germline, CDR1 is SGHRS, CDR2 YFSETQ. In the authors' workflow: Researchers report that nucleated cell counts were estimated from reference gene primer amplification. TCRdb's copy holds only in-frame clones and misses some; the assay was immunoSEQ multiplex PCR. The D gene and trimming were derived from the DNA, and the V and J assignments and clone size from that table. The data contain tens of thousands of clones, 65% to 90% of them singletons. This receptor was obtained from a woman in her sixties with acute or convalescent COVID-19. Sequenced material: peripheral blood. The V call is TRBV5-1, the J call TRBJ2-3, with a weak D call TRBD2 (5 bases). CDR3 in DNA: TGCGCCAGCAGCTTGGCTGGCGAGGAGCCGGGAAATCCCTCTACAGATACGCAGTATTTT. Translated: CASSLAGEEPGNPSTDTQYF.